This TCR beta chain was identified in a study of HIV-infected children after antiretroviral therapy interruption. RNA-based 3' RACE libraries used unique molecular identifiers. TCRdb ran MiXCR on the 3' RACE reads and lists one entry per CDR3 protein. Of more than 35,000 distinct CDR3 sequences in the sample, approximately 7% were seen once. This clonotype was counted only a few times. Described treatment: PENTA 11 planned treatment interruption arm or continuous ART arm. CDR3 length equals 15 residues. J lost 3 bases, V lost 7 bases, and 10 bases had no gene match. Germline V CDR1 and CDR2: SGHVS, FNYEAQ.

The rearrangement uses TRBV7-6 and TRBJ2-3; 7 positions agree with TRBD2. The input for sequencing was CD45RA+ CD4+ T cells from PBMCs, pooled from several time points, taken from a donor given antiretroviral therapy, either interrupted or continuous. Noted subset: naive CD4+ CD45RA+ CD45RO- T cells. The TCR comes from a pool of human donors with HIV. The CDR3 loop reads CASTPLASLTDTQYF. Here the CDR3 DNA reads TGTGCCAGCACCCCACTAGCGAGTTTGACAGATACGCAGTATTTT.